These 19 T cell receptor beta chains were all obtained from the same sample, sequenced in a study of blood T cell repertoires in COVID-19. The repertoire was sequenced with immunoSEQ multiplex PCR; TCRdb's copy has only in-frame clones and lacks some. The sample has roughly 100,000 clones, roughly 90% seen once. The sample was peripheral blood. All receptors derive from an elderly woman in a cohort sampled during active COVID-19.

This sequence joins TRBV7-2 and TRBJ2-1, with D possibly TRBD2 on 5 matching bases. Germline V gene sequence: CDR1 SGHTA, CDR2 FQGNSA. The V end lost 2 bases, the J end lost 5 bases, and 13 bases lay between the germline ends. The CDR3 sequence is 15 residues long. The CDR3, as DNA: TGTGCCAGCAGCTTATGGGCTAGCCTAAACAATGAGCAGTTCTTC. Encoded protein: CASSLWASLNNEQFF.

Remarks on this clone: A read error may account for a junction end that differs from germline. This chain connects TRBV28 to TRBJ2-3, with 8 bases matching TRBD2. The CDR3 spans 17 residues. Germline CDR1 and CDR2: MDHEN and SYDVKM. Written as DNA, the CDR3 is TGTGCCAGCACTTTATTCCCCGGGCGGGAGGGCACAGATACGCAGTATTTT. Translation: CASTLFPGREGTDTQYF.

CDR3 sequence: CSVQGNYGYTF. The CDR3 coding sequence is TGCAGCGTTCAGGGTAACTATGGCTACACCTTC. The chain recombines TRBV29-1 with TRBJ1-2, with D tentatively TRBD1 (5 bases). V lost 5 bases to trimming and J lost 1 base, with 5 bases between them. Germline loops: CDR1 SQVTM, CDR2 ANQGSEA. The CDR3 totals 11 residues.

The chain is built from TRBV3-1 (or the pseudogene TRBV3-2) and TRBJ2-1; 7 bases fit TRBD2. CDR3 size: 12 residues. Per germline, CDR1 LGHDT and CDR2 YNNKEL (reference sequence). V shed 8 bases and J 4 bases; nucleotides not matched to a gene: 2. The CDR3 here is CASVGGYNEQFF. CDR3 bases: TGTGCCAGCGTGGGAGGGTACAATGAGCAGTTCTTC.

The CDR3 spells CASSLAGGGDEQFF. CDR3 nucleotides: TGTGCCAGCAGCTTAGCGGGAGGAGGGGATGAGCAGTTCTTC. The chain combines TRBV7-9 with TRBJ2-1, with a possible D match to TRBD2 (6 bases). The CDR3 contains 14 residues. Trimming shortened V by 0 bases and J by 8 bases, and 11 bases separated the two germline ends. Germline CDR1 SEHNR, CDR2 FQNEAQ (reference sequence). Full variable domain (remainder filled in from reference TRBV7-9 and TRBJ2-1): DTGVSQNPRHKITKRGQNVTFRCDPISEHNRLYWYRQTLGQGPEFLTYFQNEAQLEKSRLLSDRFSAERPKGSFSTLEIQRTEQGDSAMYLCASSLAGGGDEQFFGPGTRLTVL.

This chain joins TRBV18 and TRBJ2-5; D is uncertain. Between the trimmed V and J ends, which lost 2 bases and 1 base, there was a span of 8 bases. CDR3 length equals 14 residues. Germline V gene sequence: CDR1 KGHSH, CDR2 LQKENI. CDR3 region: CASSPARLQETQYF. CDR3 bases: TGTGCCAGCTCACCAGCTAGACTCCAAGAGACCCAGTACTTC.

This chain links TRBV2 with TRBJ2-7, with 7 bases lining up with TRBD1. The CDR3 is 15 residues long. V was pared by 4 bases and J by 0 bases, with 6 bases of the junction left unmatched. CDR1 is SNHLY and CDR2 is FYNNEI in the germline V gene. This chain's CDR3 is CASSGSTGVSYEQYF. For the CDR3, the DNA is TGTGCCAGCAGTGGGAGCACAGGGGTCTCCTACGAGCAGTACTTC.

The V gene is TRBV6-5, the J gene TRBJ2-4; D not certain. V lost 6 bases, J lost 8 bases, and 8 bases lay in between. The CDR3 totals 11 residues. In germline, CDR1 is MNHEY, CDR2 SVGAGI. The CDR3 spells CASRTLDIQYF. The CDR3, as DNA: TGTGCCAGCAGAACTTTGGACATTCAGTACTTC.

The chain carries TRBV18 and TRBJ2-5; weak D call: TRBD2 (7 bases). The germline V gene encodes CDR1 KGHSH and CDR2 LQKENI. The V and J ends lost 0 bases and 4 bases respectively, with 12 bases between them. This CDR3 comprises 15 residues. Here the CDR3 reads CASSPPGGGGETQYF. CDR3 nucleotide sequence: TGTGCCAGCTCACCACCGGGAGGGGGAGGAGAGACCCAGTACTTC.

This clone was counted between two and nine times. This chain uses TRBV3-1 (or the pseudogene TRBV3-2) with TRBJ2-1, with 7 bases aligning to TRBD1. The CDR3 sequence is 13 residues long. The V segment lost 2 bases and the J segment 12 bases; nucleotides outside the gene matches: 7. The V gene's germline CDR1 is LGHDT and CDR2 YNNKEL (reference sequence). The CDR3 DNA follows: TGTGCCAGCAGCCAAAAACGACAGGGCGGGCAGTTCTTC. It yields the protein CASSQKRQGGQFF.

The chain is built from TRBV5-1 and TRBJ2-1; TRBD1 matches at 9 bases. This CDR3 contains 15 residues. V trimming: 5 bases; J trimming: 4 bases; junction bases outside the gene matches: 7. Looked up from germline, CDR1 is SGHRS and CDR2 is YFSETQ. The CDR3 loop is CASSSGTGPYNEQFF. In DNA, the CDR3 is TGCGCCAGCAGTTCCGGGACAGGGCCGTACAATGAGCAGTTCTTC. Combining the CDR3 with reference TRBV5-1 and TRBJ2-1 gives the whole variable domain KAGVTQTPRYLIKTRGQQVTLSCSPISGHRSVSWYQQTPGQGLQFLFEYFSETQRNKGNFPGRFSGRQFSNSRSEMNVSTLELGDSALYLCASSSGTGPYNEQFFGPGTRLTVL.

The V gene is TRBV9, the J gene TRBJ1-3, with D tentatively TRBD1 (5 bases). This CDR3 spans 16 amino acids. V lost 3 bases, J lost 0 bases, and 13 bases lay in between. Germline CDR1 is SGDLS and CDR2 is YYNGEE. The CDR3 spells CASSGRQSSSGNTIYF. CDR3 DNA sequence: TGTGCCAGCAGCGGACGACAGTCAAGCTCTGGAAACACCATATATTTT.

This chain links TRBV18 with TRBJ2-1, with TRBD2 matching over 13 bases. CDR1 is KGHSH and CDR2 is LQKENI in the germline V gene. The J segment lost 8 bases and the V segment lost 2 bases, leaving 3 bases of the junction unmatched. This CDR3 region has 15 residues. In DNA, the CDR3 is TGTGCCAGCTCACCAACTAGCGGGAGGGTCGATGAGCAGTTCTTC. This sequence encodes CASSPTSGRVDEQFF.

The J gene is TRBJ2-5, the V gene TRBV18; 14 bases map to TRBD2. The V gene end was trimmed by 3 bases and the J gene end by 4 bases; junction bases not matched to a gene: 7. The CDR3 is made up of 17 amino acids. Per the germline V gene, CDR1 is KGHSH and CDR2 is LQKENI. CDR3 loop: CASSPGLAGGVGETQYF. In nucleotides, the CDR3 is TGTGCCAGCTCACCCGGACTAGCGGGGGGAGTAGGAGAGACCCAGTACTTC.

The chain has TRBV27 and TRBJ2-2; 12 positions match TRBD1. V was clipped by 6 bases and J by 6 bases; unmatched bases: 8. The CDR3 runs to 16 residues. The germline V gene encodes CDR1 MNHEY and CDR2 SMNVEV (reference sequence). CDR3 coding DNA: TGTGCCAGCAGACCAACCGGGACAGGGGGCTCCGGGGAGCTGTTTTTT. It encodes CASRPTGTGGSGELFF.

The gene calls are TRBV5-6 and TRBJ1-2; TRBD1 aligns across 12 bases. The CDR3 contains 15 residues. CDR1 SGHDT and CDR2 YYEEEE come from the germline V gene. Trimming took 0 bases from V and 8 from J; bases not matched to a gene: 5. Written as DNA, the CDR3 is TGTGCCAGCAGCTTGGCTGGGACAGGGGGCGCAGGCTACACCTTC. Amino acid sequence: CASSLAGTGGAGYTF.

The gene calls are TRBV6-1 and TRBJ2-1, with TRBD1 as a possible D gene (5 bases). V lost 3 bases to trimming and J lost 0 bases, with 9 bases between them. CDR1 is MNHNS, CDR2 SASEGT, per germline. The CDR3 length is 15 residues. The CDR3 region is CASSERQTSYNEQFF. Written as DNA, the CDR3 is TGTGCCAGCAGTGAGAGACAGACCTCCTACAATGAGCAGTTCTTC.

This clone has more than one count but fewer than ten. The chain links TRBV19 to TRBJ2-5, with a tentative D call TRBD2 (6 bases). Trimming took 0 bases from V and 5 from J, leaving 16 bases between them. Germline V gene sequence: CDR1 LNHDA, CDR2 SQIVND (reference sequence). CDR3 length equals 16 residues. CDR3: CASSIDDSFRGETQYF. CDR3 bases: TGTGCCAGTAGTATAGATGACTCCTTCCGGGGGGAGACCCAGTACTTC. The complete variable domain, with remaining parts taken from reference TRBV19 and TRBJ2-5, reads DGGITQSPKYLFRKEGQNVTLSCEQNLNHDAMYWYRQDPGQGLRLIYYSQIVNDFQKGDIAEGYSVSREKKESFPLTVTSAQKNPTAFYLCASSIDDSFRGETQYFGPGTRLLVL.

This chain uses TRBV6-6 with TRBJ1-5, with D unclear. The V gene lost 5 bases and the J gene lost 10 bases, with 12 bases spanning the gap. CDR1 and CDR2 (germline): MNHNY, SVGAGI (reference sequence). This CDR3 is built from 12 residues. CDR3 nucleotide sequence: TGTGCCAGCAGTCCCGGAGAGCGACCCCAGCATTTT. This gives the protein CASSPGERPQHF.